This TCR beta chain was obtained from a study of patients and donors after allogeneic stem cell transplantation. V gave up 0 bases and J gave up 4 bases, with 15 bases separating them. This CDR3 comprises 16 residues. CDR1 and CDR2 from the germline V gene are LNHNV and YYDKDF (reference sequence). TCRdb reanalysed the RT-PCR reads using MiXCR and keeps one entry per CDR3 protein. This sample has some 230,000 distinct CDR3 sequences; 13% to 15% occur once, and the top ten carry around 10%. This clonotype occurred a few times. This TCR derives from a human donor who was either an allogeneic HSCT recipient or a stem cell or donor lymphocyte infusion donor (not recorded which). It is not recorded whose cells these are; they may come from a transplant donor. Specimen: blood, either unsorted or a sorted T cell fraction (not recorded which). The rearrangement links TRBV15 to TRBJ2-5; weak D call: TRBD2 (6 bases). The CDR3 here is CATSRDLGGDGETQYF. CDR3 DNA sequence: TGTGCCACCAGCAGAGATCTTGGAGGGGACGGAGAGACCCAGTACTTC. The variable domain in full, with the rest retrieved from reference TRBV15 and TRBJ2-5, is DAMVIQNPRYQVTQFGKPVTLSCSQTLNHNVMYWYQQKSSQAPKLLFHYYDKDFNNEADTPDNFQSRRPNTSFCFLDIRSPGLGDTAMYLCATSRDLGGDGETQYFGPGTRLLVL.